One and the same sample provided the 5 T cell receptor beta chains below, sequenced in a study of identifying expanded T cells in peripheral blood. Generated by immunoSEQ multiplex PCR, the TCRdb table keeps only in-frame clones and is missing some. Among 85,000 to 100,000 clones listed, 88% were seen once. Sequences were obtained from blood. These receptors were collected from a person between 18 and 75 years old in good health.

The chain couples TRBV5-1 to TRBJ1-6; no clear D gene. V was cut by 0 bases and J by 5 bases, with 9 bases left in between. From germline, CDR1 is SGHRS and CDR2 YFSETQ. This CDR3 is 15 amino acids long. The DNA for the CDR3 is TGCGCCAGCAGCTTGGTTTCGGTAGATAATTCACCCCTCCACTTT. It yields the protein CASSLVSVDNSPLHF.

The rearrangement uses TRBV6-1 and TRBJ2-7; 7 bases are shared with TRBD1. CDR1 and CDR2 from the germline V gene are MNHNS and SASEGT. CDR3 length equals 15 residues. The junction had 11 bases not matched to a gene; V was cut back by 5 bases and J by 4 bases. CDR3 amino acids: CASSPIRQGFYEQYF. In nucleotides, the CDR3 is TGTGCCAGCAGTCCTATTCGACAGGGTTTTTACGAGCAGTACTTC.

The rearrangement joins TRBV4-3 to TRBJ2-3, with D possibly being TRBD1 or TRBD2 (5 bases each). Germline CDR1 reads LGHNA; CDR2 reads YSLEER. The V end was cut by 6 bases, the J end by 8 bases, with 9 bases between. The CDR3 totals 11 residues. The CDR3: CASRGDGTQYF. The CDR3 region has the DNA TGCGCCAGCAGAGGGGACGGTACGCAGTATTTT.

The chain carries TRBV4-3 and TRBJ2-3; D is unclear. Germline CDR1 and CDR2: LGHNA and YSLEER. V dropped 9 bases and J dropped 0 bases, with 13 bases sitting between them. This CDR3 spans 14 amino acids. The CDR3 loop reads CASRETLSTDTQYF. The CDR3 nucleotides read TGCGCCAGTCGAGAGACTCTTAGCACAGATACGCAGTATTTT.

With respect to this clone: Compared with germline, one end of the junction differs, possibly owing to a read error. The V gene is TRBV28, the J gene TRBJ2-3; D might be TRBD1 (6 bases). CDR1 and CDR2 from the germline V gene are MDHEN and SYDVKM. This CDR3 region has 12 residues. The CDR3 nucleotides are TGTGCCGCAGGGGCTAGCAGAGATACGCAGTATTTT. It translates to CAAGASRDTQYF.